The 18 T cell receptor beta chains listed next were all sequenced from one sample in a study of T cell repertoires in cytomegalovirus infection. TCRdb redid the calling of the reads with MiXCR, one entry per CDR3 protein. The table lists roughly 200,000 distinct CDR3 sequences, 7.5% to 10% of them singletons. Sequencing was performed on PBMCs. Source of these receptors: a human donor in good health (CMV status not recorded). Some clones in this sample may be carry-over from other donors' samples.

This clonotype was found many times. The rearrangement joins TRBV19 to TRBJ1-2; TRBD1 agrees at 12 bases. The CDR3 is 17 amino acids. J gave up 7 bases and V 0 bases, and 9 bases lay outside the gene matches. CDR1 and CDR2 from the germline V gene are LNHDA and SQIVND (reference sequence). CDR3 in DNA: TGTGCCAGTAGTATAGATCCGCCGGGACAGGGGGCTTTTGGCTACACCTTC. Translating it yields CASSIDPPGQGAFGYTF.

This clonotype rates as medium-sized (0.01 to 0.1%). The chain combines TRBV7-2 with TRBJ1-2; no definite D call. This CDR3 has 13 residues. Germline CDR1 and CDR2: SGHTA and FQGNSA. V was pared by 2 bases and J by 0 bases, with 4 bases between. CDR3 bases: TGTGCCAGCAGCTTAACAGCTAACTATGGCTACACCTTC. Its translation: CASSLTANYGYTF.

This sequence joins TRBV29-1 and TRBJ2-2; no reliable D call. This CDR3 contains 14 residues. Germline CDR1 SQVTM, CDR2 ANQGSEA. The V end lost 4 bases, the J end lost 1 base, and 10 bases lay between the germline ends. CDR3 bases: TGCAGCGTTGCCGAGACCATGAACACCGGGGAGCTGTTTTTT. This encodes CSVAETMNTGELFF.

This clonotype was recorded a few times. The chain employs TRBV20-1 and TRBJ2-1; D call uncertain. CDR3 length: 12 residues. The germline CDR1 and CDR2 sequences are DFQATT and SNEGSKA (reference sequence). V was cut by 5 bases and J by 7 bases, with 12 bases left in between. The CDR3 spells CSAATGKNEQFF. CDR3 DNA sequence: TGCAGTGCTGCGACTGGCAAGAATGAGCAGTTCTTC.

Many counts were recorded for this clonotype. This sequence joins TRBV28 and TRBJ1-1; D is perhaps TRBD1 (5 bases). CDR1 is MDHEN, CDR2 SYDVKM, per germline. The CDR3 runs to 15 residues. Trimming cost V 4 bases and J 1 base, with 13 bases left between them. CDR3 DNA sequence: TGTGCCAGCAGTTGGGGACCTGGCGAGAACACTGAAGCTTTCTTT. Translated: CASSWGPGENTEAFF.

In its sample, this clonotype was seen many times. As DNA, the CDR3 is TGTGCCAGCCAGCGGGGGGGCCATGAGACCCAGTACTTC. It is translated as CASQRGGHETQYF. The chain combines TRBV6-2 or TRBV6-3 with TRBJ2-5; 10 nucleotides match TRBD2. CDR3 length: 13 amino acids. V lost 8 bases and J lost 5; bases outside the gene matches: 5. Germline-derived CDR1 and CDR2 are MNHEY and SVGEGT.

CDR3 in DNA: TGCGCCAGCAGTGAGCTCGGTGGTGGGACCCAGTACTTC. Translation gives CASSELGGGTQYF. The chain employs TRBV10-2 and TRBJ2-5; no firm D call. This CDR3 comprises 13 residues. The ends were cut back, 2 bases at V and 7 bases at J, with 11 bases in the middle. Per the germline V gene, CDR1 is WSHSY and CDR2 is SAAADI.

The V call is TRBV11-2, the J call TRBJ2-7, with 8 bases fitting TRBD1. This CDR3 comprises 15 residues. V was pared by 5 bases and J by 5 bases, with 11 bases of the junction left unmatched. Per the germline V gene, CDR1 is SGHAT and CDR2 is FQNNGV. The CDR3 loop reads CASSLSQGVLHEQYF. In nucleotides, the CDR3 is TGTGCCAGCAGCCTTTCACAGGGGGTACTCCACGAGCAGTACTTC.

This clonotype came up a few times. This chain connects TRBV24-1 to TRBJ1-2; a weak D match, TRBD1 (6 bases). Trimming shortened V by 4 bases and J by 8 bases, and 13 bases separated the two germline ends. Germline loops: CDR1 KGHDR, CDR2 SFDVKD. This CDR3 spans 13 amino acids. CDR3 protein: CATSDQQGYGYTF. The CDR3 bases are TGTGCCACCAGTGACCAACAGGGTTACGGCTACACCTTC.

This clonotype has a handful of counts. J is TRBJ2-7 and V is TRBV18; 9 bases match TRBD1. Germline loops: CDR1 KGHSH, CDR2 LQKENI. The CDR3 runs to 15 residues. After removal of 3 bases from V and 1 base from J, the junction contained 4 bases not matched to a gene. DNA of the CDR3: TGTGCCAGCTCACCTGGGACAGGGTTGTCCTACGAGCAGTACTTC. Translation gives CASSPGTGLSYEQYF.

This chain joins TRBV24-1 and TRBJ1-1; possible D gene TRBD1, 5 bases. The germline V gene encodes CDR1 KGHDR and CDR2 SFDVKD. This CDR3 is built from 16 residues. The V gene lost 3 bases and the J gene lost 3 bases, with 16 bases spanning the gap. The DNA of the CDR3 is TGTGCCACCAGTGATAGCAGGGAAAGGGCGGACACTGAAGCTTTCTTT. It codes for CATSDSRERADTEAFF.

This clonotype was seen a few times. The chain is built from TRBV6-2 or TRBV6-3 and TRBJ1-1, with D tentatively TRBD1 (5 bases). Between the trimmed V and J ends, which lost 5 bases and 11 bases, there was a span of 15 bases. The CDR3 sequence is 12 residues long. Germline V gives CDR1 MNHEY, CDR2 SVGEGT. CDR3 amino acids: CASSADRLNAFF. CDR3 sequence (DNA): TGTGCCAGCAGTGCAGACAGACTGAACGCTTTCTTT.

This clonotype was recorded at least ten times. The gene calls are TRBV28 and TRBJ2-7, with D perhaps matching TRBD2 (5 bases). Trimming cost V 4 bases and J 9 bases, with 13 bases left between them. The germline V gene has CDR1 MDHEN and CDR2 SYDVKM. The CDR3 spans 12 residues. The CDR3 loop reads CASSSGGIGQYF. CDR3 DNA: TGTGCCAGCAGTTCAGGAGGCATCGGGCAGTACTTC.

Here the CDR3 reads CSVGTTTYEQYF. Written as DNA, the CDR3 is TGCAGCGTCGGGACAACGACCTACGAGCAGTACTTC. V usage is TRBV29-1 and J usage is TRBJ2-7, with D perhaps TRBD1 (6 bases). Germline loops: CDR1 SQVTM, CDR2 ANQGSEA. The CDR3 totals 12 residues. Trimming pared 6 bases from V and 2 bases from J, leaving 11 bases between.

This clonotype came up a few times. This chain links TRBV2 with TRBJ1-2, with a tentative D call TRBD1 (5 bases). This CDR3 has 15 amino acids. The germline V gene has CDR1 SNHLY and CDR2 FYNNEI. V was clipped by 4 bases and J by 8 bases, with 20 bases between them. CDR3 bases: TGTGCCAGCAGTGGTGGCACAGGCGGGTTGGGCGGCTACACCTTC. It specifies CASSGGTGGLGGYTF.

The V and J genes are TRBV20-1 and TRBJ1-6, with 8 positions matching TRBD1. Losses at the gene ends were 6 bases for V and 1 base for J; bases not matched to a gene: 5. This CDR3 region has 15 residues. Germline assignment: CDR1 DFQATT and CDR2 SNEGSKA (reference sequence). The CDR3 nucleotides are TGCAGTGCCCTGGACAGGGTTTCCTATAATTCACCCCTCCACTTT. Its protein is CSALDRVSYNSPLHF.

In this sample, this clonotype turned up a few times. V is TRBV29-1 and J is TRBJ2-1, with 10 bases identical to TRBD2. The length of the CDR3 is 14 residues. Germline trimming cut 6 bases from V and 4 bases from J; bases unmatched to any gene: 6. The germline CDR1 and CDR2 sequences are SQVTM and ANQGSEA. CDR3 coding DNA: TGCAGCGTGGATAGGACTAGCGGATACAATGAGCAGTTCTTC. Residues: CSVDRTSGYNEQFF.

This clonotype came up many times. The chain couples TRBV7-2 to TRBJ1-5, with D possibly TRBD1 on 6 matching bases. The germline V and J ends were trimmed by 5 bases and 2 bases, with 13 bases remaining between them. The CDR3 loop spans 15 amino acids. CDR1 is SGHTA, CDR2 FQGNSA, per germline. The CDR3, as DNA: TGTGCCAGCAGCCCCGGGGGGCAGGGCAATCAGCCCCAGCATTTT. Amino acid sequence: CASSPGGQGNQPQHF.